This TCR beta chain was captured by sequencing in a study of blood T cell repertoires in COVID-19. Overall study: Donors in the United States, Italy and Spain gave samples during acute or convalescent COVID-19. The analysed material was cDNA or gDNA that came from T cells, B-cell-depleted T cells, or PBMCs.

As processed by the authors: The assay estimated nucleated cells by amplifying reference gene primers. Clones were read by immunoSEQ multiplex PCR, and TCRdb kept only the in-frame ones, dropping some. The V and J calls and clone size are taken from that table; D and trimming were inferred from the DNA. The sample consists of around 100,000 clones, about 89% of them appearing once. CDR3 length: 20 residues. V lost 0 bases, J lost 4 bases, and 14 bases stayed unmatched. Germline CDR1 SGDLS, CDR2 YYNGEE. The sample consisted of peripheral blood. The clonotype originates from a human donor in a cohort sampled during active COVID-19. This chain links TRBV9 with TRBJ2-3, with 13 bases matching TRBD2. CDR3 sequence: CASSVGEGTSGMRIADTQYF. The DNA for the CDR3 is TGTGCCAGCAGCGTAGGAGAAGGGACTAGCGGGATGAGAATCGCAGATACGCAGTATTTT.